This is a list of T cell receptor beta chains from one sample in a study of blood T cell repertoires in COVID-19. The table came from immunoSEQ multiplex PCR; TCRdb's copy has only in-frame clones and leaves some out. This table has a few hundred thousand clones, 65% to 90% appearing once. The sample consisted of peripheral blood. Receptors originate from a man aged 50 to 60 with active or convalescent COVID-19. CDR3s include the opening cysteine and the closing phenylalanine or tryptophan. Fields, in order: CDR3 protein, CDR3 DNA, clone size, J gene, D gene, V gene. The D gene is left open where the match is weak. For some rows the clone size is stated as once, few or many, or as a class when expanded; others skip it.

CASSLVRSTEAFF	TGTGCCAGCAGTTTAGTGAGATCCACTGAAGCTTTCTTT	-	TRBJ1-1	-	TRBV27
CASSLAGGVQETQYF	TGCGCCAGCAGCCTGGCGGGAGGTGTCCAAGAGACCCAGTACTTC	-	TRBJ2-5	TRBD2	TRBV4-1
CASSPTTLSNNEQFF	TGTGCCAGCAGCCCGACTACCCTCTCCAACAATGAGCAGTTCTTC	-	TRBJ2-1	-	TRBV11-2
CASSMEKGAADTQYF	TGTGCCAGTAGTATGGAAAAGGGGGCGGCAGATACGCAGTATTTT	once	TRBJ2-3	TRBD1	TRBV19
CASSFTQRQMNTEAFF	TGTGCCAGCAGCTTTACTCAGAGACAGATGAACACTGAAGCTTTCTTT	-	TRBJ1-1	-	TRBV5-5
CASRWAGAEKLFF	TGTGCCAGCAGGTGGGCAGGGGCCGAGAAACTGTTTTTT	-	TRBJ1-4	-	TRBV3-1/TRBV3-2
CASSASGGRDQPQHF	TGTGCCAGCAGCGCCTCCGGGGGAAGGGATCAGCCCCAGCATTTT	-	TRBJ1-5	-	TRBV7-2
CATSDPAGVGTQYF	TGTGCCACCAGTGACCCAGCGGGGGTAGGGACCCAGTACTTC	-	TRBJ2-5	TRBD2	TRBV24-1
CASSPTGVYEQYF	TGCGCCAGCAGCCCGACAGGGGTCTACGAGCAGTACTTC	-	TRBJ2-7	TRBD1	TRBV5-1
CAISGQTNEKLFF	TGTGCCATCAGTGGACAGACTAATGAAAAACTGTTTTTT	few	TRBJ1-4	-	TRBV10-3
CASSSNPPWGSGRAYEQFF	TGTGCCAGCAGTTCAAACCCCCCTTGGGGTAGCGGGAGGGCCTATGAGCAGTTCTTC	-	TRBJ2-1	TRBD2	TRBV6-2/TRBV6-3
CASSSTGGSGNTIYF	TGTGCCAGCAGCTCCACAGGGGGCTCTGGAAACACCATATATTTT	-	TRBJ1-3	TRBD1	TRBV3-1/TRBV3-2
CASSRNGQGPRNTIYF	TGCGCCAGCAGCCGAAACGGACAGGGGCCAAGAAACACCATATATTTT	-	TRBJ1-3	TRBD1	TRBV5-1
CASSLTSAETNEQFF	TGTGCCAGCAGCTTAACGAGCGCAGAAACGAATGAGCAGTTCTTC	-	TRBJ2-1	-	TRBV7-3
CATSDPREGQETQYF	TGTGCCACCAGTGACCCTCGAGAGGGACAAGAGACCCAGTACTTC	-	TRBJ2-5	-	TRBV24-1
CASSYSIGHTQYF	TGTGCCAGCAGTTACTCGATTGGCCATACGCAGTATTTT	once	TRBJ2-3	-	TRBV6-5
CASILEQDRGTGLAGGAHQETQYF	TGTGCCAGTATATTAGAGCAAGACAGGGGAACGGGACTAGCGGGAGGAGCCCACCAAGAGACCCAGTACTTC	-	TRBJ2-5	-	TRBV21-1
CASSLGASGRSNEQFF	TGCGCCAGCAGCTTAGGGGCTAGCGGGAGAAGCAATGAGCAGTTCTTC	few	TRBJ2-1	TRBD2	TRBV5-1
CASSPPEGRTGELFF	TGTGCCAGCTCACCACCGGAGGGTCGGACCGGGGAGCTGTTTTTT	-	TRBJ2-2	-	TRBV18
CASSLGRQATGELFF	TGTGCCAGCAGCTTAGGCAGACAGGCCACCGGGGAGCTGTTTTTT	-	TRBJ2-2	-	TRBV13